Listed here are 21 T cell receptor beta chains from one sample, sequenced in a study of Tregs in tolerant kidney transplant recipients. FACS sorting followed a roughly six-day coculture of CFSE-labeled recipient PBMCs with irradiated graft donor PBMCs. Some clones are missing from TCRdb's copy, which holds only in-frame ones; the method was immunoSEQ multiplex PCR. The sample shows more than 2,000 clones, and 5.7% sits with its ten largest clones. For these TCRs, the target antigens are not known. This specimen was CD8+ T cells from blood cultured with allogeneic cells, taken before the transplant. These receptor sequences come from a human patient who received a combined kidney and bone marrow transplant.

The CDR3 protein is CASSPGTASYEQYF. Partial CDR3 DNA: TGTGCCAGCTCACCCGGGACAGCCTCCTACGAG. The chain uses TRBV18 and TRBJ2-7; 7 nucleotides agree with TRBD1. Read coverage stops 3 residues before the CDR3 terminus; the germline J gene supplies the remainder. After removal of 3 bases from V and 0 bases from J, the junction contained 2 bases not matched to a gene. The CDR3 spans 14 residues. Per germline, CDR1 KGHSH and CDR2 LQKENI.

Regarding this clone: The observed sequence ends 3 residues before the CDR3 terminus, with the missing tail filled in from the germline J gene. V gene TRBV6-2 or TRBV6-3 combines with J gene TRBJ2-7; D call uncertain. The V end was cut by 2 bases, the J end by 6 bases, with 8 bases between. Germline-derived CDR1 and CDR2 are MNHEY and SVGEGT. The CDR3 totals 12 residues. CDR3 bases read: TGTGCCAGCAGTTACCCCGTCCCCGAG. Amino acid sequence: CASSYPVPE. The entire CDR3 reads CASSYPVPEQYF.

Comment on this clone: The read falls 3 residues short of the CDR3 end, and the missing part is taken from the germline J gene. The chain recombines TRBV2 with TRBJ2-7; perhaps TRBD2 as D (7 bases). The CDR3 runs 14 residues. V was cut by 8 bases and J by 0 bases, with 14 bases left in between. Germline CDR1 and CDR2: SNHLY and FYNNEI. The CDR3 protein is CASEGGGSSYEQYF. CDR3 DNA, as far as it was read: TGTGCCAGCGAGGGCGGGGGCAGCTCCTACGAG.

This clone is classed as medium-sized by frequency. The DNA ends 3 residues before the CDR3 does, and the rest of the CDR3 is filled in from the germline J gene. The V gene is TRBV7-9, the J gene TRBJ2-7; 7 positions agree with TRBD1. The ends lost 5 bases at V and 2 bases at J; junction bases unmatched: 9. Per germline, CDR1 SEHNR and CDR2 FQNEAQ (reference sequence). This CDR3 contains 15 residues. CDR3 bases read: TGTGCCAGCAGCCACCAGGGGGTTCAAGCCTACGAG. Protein sequence: CASSHQGVQAYE. The entire CDR3 reads CASSHQGVQAYEQYF.

Frequency places this clone as medium-sized. With the read ending 3 residues before the CDR3 end, the germline J gene is used to fill in that end. The chain recombines TRBV19 with TRBJ1-5, with D uncertain. Germline V lookup: CDR1 LNHDA, CDR2 SQIVND (reference sequence). The CDR3 contains 15 residues. Trimming stripped 3 bases from V and 4 bases from J, with 13 bases between. The CDR3 protein is CASSIGEGLNQPQHF. The sequenced CDR3 bases are TGTGCCAGTAGTATCGGAGAAGGGTTAAATCAGCCC.

Of note for this clone: The read ends 3 residues before the CDR3 terminus; that terminus is restored from the germline J gene. The chain employs TRBV20-1 and TRBJ1-2, with TRBD1 matching 11 bases. The J segment lost 7 bases and the V segment lost 0 bases, leaving 10 bases of the junction unmatched. Germline V gene sequence: CDR1 DFQATT, CDR2 SNEGSKA (reference sequence). The CDR3 spans 16 residues. This chain's CDR3 is CSARDVLGQGVGGYTF. The CDR3 DNA, read in part, is TGCAGTGCTAGAGATGTTTTGGGACAGGGGGTCGGTGGC.

As regards this clone: The observed sequence ends 3 residues before the CDR3 terminus, with the missing tail filled in from the germline J gene. V gene TRBV10-2 combines with J gene TRBJ1-5; 7 nucleotides line up with TRBD1. The junction had 5 bases not matched to a gene; V was cut back by 4 bases and J by 5 bases. CDR1 and CDR2 (germline): WSHSY, SAAADI. This CDR3 is 14 amino acids long. The CDR3 spells CASSAGGPYQPQHF. The part of the CDR3 DNA that was read is TGCGCCAGCAGTGCAGGGGGACCCTATCAGCCC.

Regarding this clone: The read halts 3 residues ahead of the CDR3 end, with the missing end drawn from the germline J gene. The rearrangement links TRBV10-1 to TRBJ2-2; TRBD1 matches at 10 bases. CDR3 length: 19 amino acids. Germline V gives CDR1 WNHNN, CDR2 SYGVQD (reference sequence). V was pared by 6 bases and J by 5 bases, with 18 bases of the junction left unmatched. The CDR3 spells CASSGSLGDDRGRTGELFF. The sequenced part of the CDR3 DNA is TGCGCCAGCAGCGGATCTTTGGGGGATGACAGGGGGCGTACCGGGGAG.

The part of the CDR3 DNA that was read is TGTGCCAGCTCACCGTCGATCGTAGGGTCTCAAGAGACC. Amino acid sequence: CASSPSIVGSQET. The complete CDR3 sequence is CASSPSIVGSQETQYF. This sequence joins TRBV18 and TRBJ2-5; D is unresolved. The read halts 3 residues ahead of the CDR3 end, with the missing end drawn from the germline J gene. From germline, CDR1 is KGHSH and CDR2 LQKENI. The length of the CDR3 is 16 residues. Trimming removed 3 bases from V and 2 bases from J, with 16 bases in between.

This clone is deemed medium-sized by its frequency. The sequenced fragment ends 3 residues before the CDR3 boundary, so the rest is inferred from the germline J gene. The rearrangement uses TRBV4-2 and TRBJ2-2, with 8 positions matching TRBD1. Losses at the gene ends were 3 bases for V and 5 bases for J; bases not matched to a gene: 14. CDR1 and CDR2 (germline): LGHNA, YNFKEQ. The CDR3 is 18 amino acids. Incomplete CDR3 DNA: TGTGCCAGCAGCCAGCGACCCCGGGACAGGACCCTAACCGGGGAG. Translated: CASSQRPRDRTLTGE. The full-length CDR3 reads as CASSQRPRDRTLTGELFF.

Remarks on this clone: Read data end 3 residues before the CDR3 end; the end is taken from the germline J gene. The chain combines TRBV20-1 with TRBJ1-1; possibly TRBD1 for D (5 bases). The CDR3 totals 12 residues. Germline values: CDR1 DFQATT, CDR2 SNEGSKA (reference sequence). The DNA read from the CDR3 is TGCAGCCTTAACTCAGGGACTGTTGAA. Translation gives CSLNSGTVE. Given in full, the CDR3 is CSLNSGTVEAFF.

A note on this clone: The read finishes 3 residues shy of the CDR3 end, and the germline J gene is used to complete it. J is TRBJ2-7 and V is TRBV13; 10 nucleotides agree with TRBD2. This CDR3 contains 15 residues. The V gene end was trimmed by 2 bases and the J gene end by 5 bases; junction bases not matched to a gene: 6. Germline V gene data show CDR1 as PRHDT and CDR2 as FYEKMQ (reference sequence). The sequenced CDR3 bases are TGTGCCAGCAGCTTACTACTAGCGGGACGTGACGAG. This gives the protein CASSLLLAGRDE. The whole CDR3 sequence reads CASSLLLAGRDEQYF.

For this clone: The missing CDR3 end, 3 residues past where the read stops, is filled in from the germline J gene. The chain combines TRBV30 with TRBJ2-7; perhaps TRBD2 as D (5 bases). Trimming stripped 0 bases from V and 5 bases from J, with 11 bases between. This CDR3 is 13 amino acids long. Germline CDR1 GTSNPN, CDR2 SVGIG (reference sequence). CDR3 loop: CAWSVGFGDEQYF. The part of the CDR3 DNA that was read is TGTGCCTGGAGTGTAGGTTTCGGGGACGAG.

Its frequency marks this clone as medium-sized. From the germline J gene comes the end of the CDR3, since the read stops 3 residues before it. V is TRBV5-4 and J is TRBJ1-2; perhaps TRBD1 as D (5 bases). V was shortened by 1 base and J by 6 bases, with 16 bases between the two germline ends. The CDR3 runs 15 residues. Germline CDR1 SGHNT, CDR2 YYREEE (reference sequence). Incomplete CDR3 DNA: TGTGCCAGCAGCTTGCTTTCAGGGATTGTAGATGGC. This translates into CASSLLSGIVDG. The entire CDR3 protein reads CASSLLSGIVDGYTF.

According to its frequency, this clone is large (0.1 to 1%). The read ends 3 residues shy of where the CDR3 ends; the end is completed using the germline J gene. The chain combines TRBV29-1 with TRBJ2-7; D may be TRBD1 (7 bases). The germline V gene encodes CDR1 SQVTM and CDR2 ANQGSEA. The CDR3 runs 13 residues. The V gene lost 4 bases and the J gene lost 2 bases, with 12 bases spanning the gap. The CDR3 bases that were read are TGCAGCGTTGCGGAGGGACAGCCCTACGAG. Encoded protein: CSVAEGQPYE. The CDR3 reads in full as CSVAEGQPYEQYF.

To note about this clone: With the read ending 3 residues before the CDR3 end, the germline J gene is used to fill in that end. The chain combines TRBV7-6 with TRBJ2-5; TRBD2 aligns across 8 bases. There are 14 residues in the CDR3. With 0 bases clipped from V and 5 bases from J, the junction kept 2 bases outside the gene matches. Per germline, CDR1 SGHVS and CDR2 FNYEAQ. The CDR3 sequence is CASSLAPGGETQYF. The sequenced CDR3 bases are TGTGCCAGCAGCTTAGCCCCGGGGGGGGAGACC. The full variable domain, in which reference TRBV7-6 and TRBJ2-5 provide the parts outside the CDR3, is GAGVSQSPRYKVTKRGQDVALRCDPISGHVSLYWYRQALGQGPEFLTYFNYEAQQDKSGLPNDRFSAERPEGSISTLTIQRTEQRDSAMYRCASSLAPGGETQYFGPGTRLLVL.

A word on this clone: Read sequence stops 3 residues before the CDR3 end, and the germline J gene provides the missing end. V gene TRBV2 combines with J gene TRBJ2-5, with 10 nucleotides matching TRBD1. The CDR3 extends over 18 amino acids. Germline-derived CDR1 and CDR2 are SNHLY and FYNNEI. The junction had 12 bases not matched to a gene; V was cut back by 5 bases and J by 0 bases. The CDR3 is CASSWGGTGASYQETQYF. Incomplete CDR3 DNA: TGTGCCAGCAGTTGGGGGGGGACAGGGGCCTCGTACCAAGAGACC.

In the case of this clone: The junction departs from the called germline gene at one end, perhaps through a read error. The read is 3 residues too short to cover the CDR3 end, so that end is filled in from the germline J gene. The chain combines TRBV4-2 with TRBJ2-7; TRBD1 matches at 8 bases. The CDR3 extends over 15 amino acids. CDR1 is LGHNA and CDR2 is YNFKEQ in the germline V gene. CDR3 DNA (partial): TGCGCCAGCAGCCAGGGGGCAGGGGAAGACTACGAG. This gives the protein CASSQGAGEDYE. The whole CDR3 sequence is CASSQGAGEDYEQYF.

With regard to this clone: The CDR3 end is not reached by the read, which stops 3 residues before it; the germline J gene fills it in. The chain employs TRBV7-9 and TRBJ1-1; D remains unclear. Germline values: CDR1 SEHNR, CDR2 FQNEAQ (reference sequence). This CDR3 spans 14 amino acids. With 5 bases removed from V and 3 bases from J, the gap between germline ends came to 13 bases. The CDR3 bases that were read are TGTGCCAGCAGCAATTCATTTGGCTACACTGAA. This encodes CASSNSFGYTE. The whole CDR3 protein reads CASSNSFGYTEAFF.

This clone registers medium-sized (0.01 to 0.1%) by frequency. CDR3 DNA (partial): TGTGCCAGCAGTCCACTGGGCTATAGCAATCAGCCC. This encodes CASSPLGYSNQP. The full CDR3 reads CASSPLGYSNQPQHF. The V call is TRBV12-3 or TRBV12-4, the J call TRBJ1-5, with D unclear. The missing CDR3 end, 3 residues past where the read stops, is filled in from the germline J gene. CDR3 size: 15 residues. V was shortened by 5 bases and J by 0 bases, with 11 bases between the two germline ends.

With regard to this clone: The read comes to an end 3 residues before the CDR3 does, leaving the germline J gene to fill in the end. The chain carries TRBV5-6 and TRBJ2-2; TRBD1 aligns across 8 bases. With 1 base clipped from V and 5 bases from J, the junction kept 4 bases outside the gene matches. The CDR3 runs 15 residues. The V gene's germline CDR1 is SGHDT and CDR2 YYEEEE. The DNA read from the CDR3 is TGTGCCAGCAGCTTGCCGACAGGGGCAACCGGGGAG. Translating gives CASSLPTGATGE. The entire CDR3 reads CASSLPTGATGELFF. Together with reference TRBV5-6 and TRBJ2-2, the CDR3 gives the full variable domain: DAGVTQSPTHLIKTRGQQVTLRCSPKSGHDTVSWYQQALGQGPQFIFQYYEEEERQRGNFPDRFSGHQFPNYSSELNVNALLLGDSALYLCASSLPTGATGELFFGEGSRLTVL.